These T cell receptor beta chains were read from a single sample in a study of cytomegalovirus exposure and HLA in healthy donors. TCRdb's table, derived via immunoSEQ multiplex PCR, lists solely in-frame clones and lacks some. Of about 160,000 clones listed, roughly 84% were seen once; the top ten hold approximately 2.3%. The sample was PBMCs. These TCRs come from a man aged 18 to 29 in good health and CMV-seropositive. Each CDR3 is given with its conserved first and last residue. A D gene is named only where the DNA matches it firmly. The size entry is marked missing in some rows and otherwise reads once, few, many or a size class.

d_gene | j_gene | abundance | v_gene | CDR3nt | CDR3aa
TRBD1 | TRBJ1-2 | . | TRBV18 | TGTGCCAGCTCTCCCGGGACAGGGTCCGGCTACACCTTC | CASSPGTGSGYTF
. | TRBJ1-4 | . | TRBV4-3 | TGCGCCAGCAGCCAGGGGGCCGCTTCCCTTTTTAATGAAAAACTGTTTTTT | CASSQGAASLFNEKLFF
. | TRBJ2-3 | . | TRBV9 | TGTGCCAGCAGCGTAGCGAGCAGGGCTGCAGATACGCAGTATTTT | CASSVASRAADTQYF
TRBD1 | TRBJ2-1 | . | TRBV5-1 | TGCGCCAGCAGCTTCGGGACAGGGGGCGAGCAGTTCTTC | CASSFGTGGEQFF
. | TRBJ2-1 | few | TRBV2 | TGTGCCAGCAGTGTGAGTGGGGACACCCTCTACAATGGTGAGCAGTTCTTC | CASSVSGDTLYNGEQFF
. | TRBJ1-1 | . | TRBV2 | TGTGCCAGCAGTTCTGGGACACTTCTGAACACTGAAGCTTTCTTT | CASSSGTLLNTEAFF
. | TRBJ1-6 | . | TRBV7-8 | TGTGCCAGCAGCTTAGGAGGAGCAGGGGATTCTAGGGGCCCCTATAATTCACCCCTCCACTTT | CASSLGGAGDSRGPYNSPLHF
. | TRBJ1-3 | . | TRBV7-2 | TGTGCCAGCAGCTCAGTCCAGGGGTCAGGAAACACCATATATTTT | CASSSVQGSGNTIYF
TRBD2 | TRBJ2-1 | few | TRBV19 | TGTGCCAGTAGAACCGGGACTAGCGTCTTGCATGAGCAGTTCTTC | CASRTGTSVLHEQFF
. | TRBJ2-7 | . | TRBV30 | TGTGCCTGGAGTGTACCAATTCTAGGAGACTACGAGCAGTACTTC | CAWSVPILGDYEQYF
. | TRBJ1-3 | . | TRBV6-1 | TGTGCCAGCAGTGTGGGGGGAATGTCTTCCGGAAACACCATATATTTT | CASSVGGMSSGNTIYF
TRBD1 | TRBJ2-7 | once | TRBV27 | TGTGCCAGCAGGGGACAGGGGGCGTACGAGCAGTACTTC | CASRGQGAYEQYF
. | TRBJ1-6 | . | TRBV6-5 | TGTGCCAGCAGTTATGGGCGTAATAATTCACCCCTCCACTTT | CASSYGRNNSPLHF
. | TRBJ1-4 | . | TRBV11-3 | TGTGCCAGCAGCTTTAGTGCCATTAATGAAAAACTGTTTTTT | CASSFSAINEKLFF
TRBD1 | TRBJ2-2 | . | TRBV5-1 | TGCGCCAGCAGCTTGGGGGTACAGGGGTTCGCCGGGGAGCTGTTTTTT | CASSLGVQGFAGELFF
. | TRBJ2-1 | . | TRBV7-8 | TGTGCCAGCAGCTTCCAATCGGGTGCCTACAATGAGCAGTTCTTC | CASSFQSGAYNEQFF
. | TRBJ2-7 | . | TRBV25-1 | TGTGCCAGCGAACACAGGAAAACCTACGAGCAGTACTTC | CASEHRKTYEQYF
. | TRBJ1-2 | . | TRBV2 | TGTGCCAGCGCCGCGGCGGCATATTATGGCTACACCTTC | CASAAAAYYGYTF
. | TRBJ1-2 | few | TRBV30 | TGTGCCTGGAGTGTACGAGGGCCAATCCAAACCTATGGCTACACCTTC | CAWSVRGPIQTYGYTF
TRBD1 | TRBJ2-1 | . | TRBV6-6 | TGTGCCAGCAGTGCGGGGACAGGCTTTTCCTACAATGAGCAGTTCTTC | CASSAGTGFSYNEQFF
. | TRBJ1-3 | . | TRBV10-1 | TGCGCCAGCAGTGAGCCGTTCTCTGGAAACACCATATATTTT | CASSEPFSGNTIYF
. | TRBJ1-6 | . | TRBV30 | TGTGCCTGGATTAGCGGGTTGTCCACAGGTTCACCCCTCCACTTT | CAWISGLSTGSPLHF
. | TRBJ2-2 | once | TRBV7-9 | TGTGCCAGCAGTCGAGACACCGGGGAGCTGTTTTTT | CASSRDTGELFF
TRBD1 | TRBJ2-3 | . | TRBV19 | TGTGCCAGTAGTATAATGGGGACAGAGACAGATACGCAGTATTTT | CASSIMGTETDTQYF
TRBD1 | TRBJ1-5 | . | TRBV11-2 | TGTGCCAGCAGCCTCGACAGGGGAAATCAGCCCCAGCATTTT | CASSLDRGNQPQHF
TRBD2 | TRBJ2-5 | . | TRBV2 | TGTGCCAGCAGTCCGGGACTAGCGGGGGTGGGAGAGACCCAGTACTTC | CASSPGLAGVGETQYF
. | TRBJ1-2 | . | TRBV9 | TGTGCCAGCAGCGTAGTGAGAGATTCTAACTATGGCTACACCTTC | CASSVVRDSNYGYTF
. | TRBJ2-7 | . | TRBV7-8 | TGTGCCAGCAGCCGGACAGAGTCCTACGAGCAGTACTTC | CASSRTESYEQYF
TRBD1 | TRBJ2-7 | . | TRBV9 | TGTGCCAGCAGCGTAGCAGGGGGCGGCTACGAGCAGTACTTC | CASSVAGGGYEQYF
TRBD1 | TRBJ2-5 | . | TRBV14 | TGTGCCAGCAGCGCGCGAACAGGGGGCACGGGAGAGACCCAGTACTTC | CASSARTGGTGETQYF
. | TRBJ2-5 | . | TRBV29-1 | TGCAGCGTCTTAGACTCCCCCGGGGAGACCCAGTACTTC | CSVLDSPGETQYF
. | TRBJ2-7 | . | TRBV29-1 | TGCAGCGTTGAAAAAGACAGGCGTTGGTACTTC | CSVEKDRRWYF
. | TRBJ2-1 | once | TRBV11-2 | TGTGCCAGCACCCAAAGGAGGGTTTATAATGAGCAGTTCTTC | CASTQRRVYNEQFF
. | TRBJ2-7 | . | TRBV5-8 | TGTGCCAGCAGCTTGGGGGAGAGCTCCTACGAGCAGTACTTC | CASSLGESSYEQYF
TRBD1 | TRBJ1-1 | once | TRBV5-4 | TGTGCCAGCAGCTCTGGGGGACAGGGGCCCACGAAGCAGACTGAAGCTTTCTTT | CASSSGGQGPTKQTEAFF
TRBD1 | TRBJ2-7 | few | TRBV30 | TGTGCCTTCTTATCCCGACAGGGGTTCACCTACGAGCAGTACTTC | CAFLSRQGFTYEQYF
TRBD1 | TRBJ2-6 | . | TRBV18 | TGTGCCAGCTCACCAGACAGGGGGCGCAACGGGGCCAACGTCCTGACTTTC | CASSPDRGRNGANVLTF
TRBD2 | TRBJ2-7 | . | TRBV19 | TGTGCCAGTAGTACTAGCGGGGGGTCATACGAGCAGTACTTC | CASSTSGGSYEQYF
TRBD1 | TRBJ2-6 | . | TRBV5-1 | TGCGCCAGCAGCCTCTTCGACAGGGCAGGGGCCAACGGCCTGACTTTC | CASSLFDRAGANGLTF
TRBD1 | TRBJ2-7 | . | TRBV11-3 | TGTGCCAGCAGCTTAGATATCGGACAGGGGTACGAGCAGTACTTC | CASSLDIGQGYEQYF
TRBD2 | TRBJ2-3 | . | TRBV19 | TGTGCCAGTAGCGTTAGCGGGGGCACAGATACGCAGTATTTT | CASSVSGGTDTQYF